These 26 T cell receptor beta chains were all obtained from the same sample, sequenced in a study of naive and memory T cell subsets. Both TRBC1 and TRBC2 were covered by a beta constant-region primer of two equimolar oligonucleotides. From the UMI-ligation and nested PCR reads, TCRdb called clonotypes with MiXCR, one entry per CDR3 protein. The table includes around 23,000 distinct CDR3 sequences, approximately 10% detected once. The material sequenced was central memory CD8+ T cells from blood. These receptors all stem from a human donor in good health.

This chain uses TRBV27 with TRBJ2-1, with D maybe TRBD1 (5 bases). The CDR3 runs to 15 residues. V lost 6 bases and J lost 4, with 16 bases in between. CDR1 and CDR2 from the germline V gene are MNHEY and SMNVEV (reference sequence). CDR3 amino acids: CASSKDSNFYNEQFF. Here the CDR3 DNA reads TGTGCCAGCAGCAAAGACAGTAACTTTTACAATGAGCAGTTCTTC.

This clonotype was counted many times. The chain recombines TRBV28 with TRBJ1-6; no clear D. The CDR3 length is 17 residues. Germline V gene lookup returns CDR1 MDHEN and CDR2 SYDVKM. The V end lost 5 bases, the J end lost 11 bases, and 25 bases lay between the germline ends. CDR3 DNA sequence: TGTGCCAGCAGTCCAAACCATAAATCTACCCCCTCGACACCCCTCCACTTT. Protein sequence: CASSPNHKSTPSTPLHF.

This clonotype was counted a few times. This chain links TRBV30 with TRBJ1-1, with D perhaps TRBD1 (6 bases). The CDR3 spans 11 residues. CDR1 is GTSNPN, CDR2 SVGIG, per germline (reference sequence). V lost 2 bases and J lost 7, with 8 bases in between. In DNA form, the CDR3 reads TGTGCCTGGAGTCTAGGGGGTGAAGCTTTCTTT. Encoded protein: CAWSLGGEAFF.

The V gene is TRBV12-3 or TRBV12-4, the J gene TRBJ2-1, with D hard to call. The CDR3 is made up of 13 amino acids. V lost 5 bases to trimming and J lost 7 bases, with 12 bases between them. In nucleotides, the CDR3 is TGTGCCAGCAGTACAAACCCTGGGAATGAGCAGTTCTTC. Protein sequence: CASSTNPGNEQFF.

This clonotype was observed many times. J is TRBJ2-3 and V is TRBV28; no clear D gene. CDR1 and CDR2 (germline): MDHEN, SYDVKM. This CDR3 has 13 amino acids. V lost 6 bases and J lost 0, with 7 bases in between. DNA of the CDR3: TGTGCCAGCAGAAAATCTAGCACAGATACGCAGTATTTT. It translates to CASRKSSTDTQYF.

The J gene is TRBJ2-7, the V gene TRBV27; D perhaps matches TRBD1 (5 bases). The CDR3 is 12 amino acids. Between the trimmed V and J ends, which lost 2 bases and 4 bases, there was a span of 6 bases. Germline CDR1 and CDR2: MNHEY and SMNVEV (reference sequence). The CDR3 DNA reads TGTGCCAGCAGTTTAGACAGTTACGAGCAGTACTTC. This translates into CASSLDSYEQYF.

This clonotype was found many times. The chain couples TRBV12-5 to TRBJ2-7; D gene ambiguous. Germline V CDR1 and CDR2: LGHNT, FRNRAP. V lost 4 bases and J 6 bases, leaving 7 bases between the germline ends. The CDR3 has 11 residues. The CDR3 DNA sequence: TGTGCTAGTGGTTCAGATCCCGAGCAGTACTTC. Protein product: CASGSDPEQYF.

This clonotype is medium-sized in the sample. This rearrangement joins TRBV6-5 to TRBJ1-1, with 7 bases lining up with TRBD1. Losses at the gene ends were 0 bases for V and 5 bases for J; bases not matched to a gene: 6. This CDR3 comprises 15 residues. Germline values: CDR1 MNHEY, CDR2 SVGAGI. CDR3 protein: CASSYSPSGGTEAFF. For the CDR3, the DNA is TGTGCCAGCAGTTACTCGCCATCAGGGGGGACTGAAGCTTTCTTT.

This clonotype was detected only a few times. The V gene is TRBV28, the J gene TRBJ1-5; D possibly corresponds to TRBD1 (6 bases). There are 15 residues in the CDR3. Germline CDR1 is MDHEN and CDR2 is SYDVKM. V lost 3 bases and J lost 2, with 11 bases in between. In DNA form, the CDR3 reads TGTGCCAGCAGTTTGGTAGGGGGGGGCAATCAGCCCCAGCATTTT. Translating gives CASSLVGGGNQPQHF.

The CDR3 reads CASSLSFSLWGQGIAETQYF. Here the CDR3 DNA reads TGTGCCAGCAGCTTATCTTTCTCGTTGTGGGGACAAGGCATCGCGGAGACCCAGTACTTC. V and J are TRBV11-2 and TRBJ2-5; TRBD1 is a possible D gene (6 bases). V gave up 2 bases and J gave up 5 bases, with 30 bases separating them. Germline CDR1 is SGHAT and CDR2 is FQNNGV. The CDR3 consists of 20 residues.

This clonotype has just a few counts. This chain connects TRBV20-1 to TRBJ2-3; 8 bases match TRBD1. The CDR3 length is 11 residues. The junction had 6 bases not matched to a gene; V was cut back by 3 bases and J by 13 bases. Germline V gene lookup returns CDR1 DFQATT and CDR2 SNEGSKA (reference sequence). Written as DNA, the CDR3 is TGCAGTGCTAGCAGTCAGGGGGCTAAGTATTTT. Residues: CSASSQGAKYF.

The chain joins TRBV9 to TRBJ1-3; no clear D gene. CDR1 is SGDLS, CDR2 YYNGEE, per germline. Trimming left V 5 bases short and J 0 bases short, with 9 bases between. This CDR3 region has 14 residues. The CDR3 nucleotides read TGTGCCAGCAGTCAGTCCCACTCTGGAAACACCATATATTTT. Amino acid sequence: CASSQSHSGNTIYF.

This clonotype has a count of ten or more. The rearrangement joins TRBV28 to TRBJ1-1, with 7 bases fitting TRBD1. Germline V gene data show CDR1 as MDHEN and CDR2 as SYDVKM. There are 14 residues in the CDR3. Losses at the gene ends were 5 bases for V and 3 bases for J; bases not matched to a gene: 6. The CDR3 nucleotides read TGTGCCAGCAGTCAACAGGGGATCCACACTGAAGCTTTCTTT. It translates to CASSQQGIHTEAFF.

V usage is TRBV27 and J usage is TRBJ2-1; a possible D gene is TRBD2 (5 bases). V lost 4 bases and J lost 3, with 13 bases in between. Germline V gene lookup returns CDR1 MNHEY and CDR2 SMNVEV (reference sequence). The CDR3 is 15 residues long. The CDR3 loop reads CASSYSSGLYNEQFF. In DNA form, the CDR3 reads TGTGCCAGCAGTTATAGCAGCGGCCTCTACAATGAGCAGTTCTTC.

This clonotype was seen repeatedly, ten times or more. The chain carries TRBV6-2 or TRBV6-3 and TRBJ1-1; 7 bases match TRBD1. The V and J ends lost 5 bases and 0 bases, in that order; junction bases with no gene match: 6. Germline CDR1 and CDR2: MNHEY and SVGEGT. The CDR3 has 15 amino acids. The CDR3 spells CASSRPTGLNTEAFF. CDR3 DNA sequence: TGTGCCAGCAGTCGTCCGACAGGGTTGAACACTGAAGCTTTCTTT.

Ten or more counts support this clonotype. The rearrangement links TRBV5-1 to TRBJ2-7, with D tentatively TRBD1 or TRBD2 (5 bases each). With 0 bases removed from V and 3 bases from J, the gap between germline ends came to 10 bases. The germline V gene has CDR1 SGHRS and CDR2 YFSETQ. This CDR3 contains 14 residues. DNA of the CDR3: TGCGCCAGCAGCTTGGAAGGGGACCTCTACGAGCAGTACTTC. This gives the protein CASSLEGDLYEQYF.

This clonotype was counted between two and nine times. This chain links TRBV20-1 with TRBJ2-7; D may be TRBD1 or TRBD2 (5 bases each). V shed 0 bases and J shed 1 base, with 13 bases lying between them. This CDR3 is 15 amino acids long. Per the germline V gene, CDR1 is DFQATT and CDR2 is SNEGSKA (reference sequence). The CDR3 sequence is CSARDKGTSSYEQYF. CDR3 sequence (DNA): TGCAGTGCTAGAGATAAGGGGACCTCTTCCTACGAGCAGTACTTC.

The table lists this clonotype with many counts. CDR3 nucleotides: TGTGCCAGCAGCGCAAACCCGGGCCTCCCCCCTTCCTACGAGCAGTACTTC. Translation: CASSANPGLPPSYEQYF. The chain carries TRBV9 and TRBJ2-7; D unclear. The V gene's germline CDR1 is SGDLS and CDR2 YYNGEE. This CDR3 has 17 amino acids. Trimming left V 3 bases short and J 1 base short, with 20 bases between.

V gene TRBV4-1 combines with J gene TRBJ2-7; 8 bases agree with TRBD1. This CDR3 has 15 residues. Germline V gives CDR1 MGHRA, CDR2 YSYEKL. Trimming at V came to 0 bases and at J to 6 bases, leaving 7 bases not matched to a gene. This CDR3 is CASSQDPRTGREQYF. The CDR3, as DNA: TGCGCCAGCAGCCAAGATCCCCGGACAGGGCGCGAGCAGTACTTC.

This clonotype turned up a few times. The rearrangement joins TRBV7-8 to TRBJ2-7; 13 bases align to TRBD2. Trimming cost V 4 bases and J 2 bases; bases outside gene matches: 8. Germline V gene data show CDR1 as SGHVS and CDR2 as FQNEAQ. The CDR3 extends over 17 amino acids. CDR3 in amino acids: CASSSPGTSGIAYEQYF. The CDR3 coding sequence is TGTGCCAGCAGCTCTCCCGGGACTAGCGGGATCGCCTACGAGCAGTACTTC.

Sample share makes this clonotype large. The V call is TRBV6-6, the J call TRBJ2-6; 7 nucleotides line up with TRBD1. V lost 0 bases to trimming and J lost 1 base; unmatched junction nucleotides: 6. Germline V gives CDR1 MNHNY, CDR2 SVGAGI (reference sequence). This CDR3 has 18 residues. CDR3 nucleotide sequence: TGTGCCAGCAGTTACTCGCGGCCAGGGGGATCTGGGGCCAACGTCCTGACTTTC. It encodes CASSYSRPGGSGANVLTF.

Ten or more counts support this clonotype. The genes are TRBV5-6 and TRBJ1-5, with 8 nucleotides matching TRBD1. Germline V gives CDR1 SGHDT, CDR2 YYEEEE. The length of the CDR3 is 15 residues. V was pared by 0 bases and J by 6 bases, with 5 bases of the junction left unmatched. The CDR3, as DNA: TGTGCCAGCAGCTTGGGGACAGGGTTCGGTCAGCCCCAGCATTTT. Translating it yields CASSLGTGFGQPQHF.

The chain joins TRBV27 to TRBJ2-5, with TRBD1 matching 8 bases. Trimming at V came to 6 bases and at J to 4 bases, leaving 4 bases not matched to a gene. The CDR3 covers 13 residues. CDR1 is MNHEY and CDR2 is SMNVEV in the germline V gene (reference sequence). CDR3 sequence reads: CASSGQGGETQYF. In nucleotides, the CDR3 is TGTGCCAGCAGCGGACAGGGCGGAGAGACCCAGTACTTC.

This clonotype was picked up a small number of times. The chain is built from TRBV28 and TRBJ1-1, with D uncertain. Germline V gene lookup returns CDR1 MDHEN and CDR2 SYDVKM. CDR3 length equals 16 residues. The V end was cut by 3 bases, the J end by 3 bases, with 17 bases between. The CDR3, as DNA: TGTGCCAGCAGTTTCTCGGTAGGTTGGTCGGACACTGAAGCTTTCTTT. Its protein product is CASSFSVGWSDTEAFF.

This clonotype was seen only a few times. V usage is TRBV5-1 and J usage is TRBJ1-2, with 7 bases matching TRBD1. This CDR3 has 16 residues. The germline gives CDR1 SGHRS, CDR2 YFSETQ. V lost 4 bases, J lost 4 bases, and 13 bases stayed unmatched. This CDR3 reads CASSIRQGSPFYGYTF. In DNA form, the CDR3 reads TGCGCCAGCAGCATCCGACAGGGAAGCCCTTTCTATGGCTACACCTTC.

This clonotype was seen ten or more times. The chain joins TRBV7-9 to TRBJ2-5; 9 bases fit TRBD1. The germline CDR1 and CDR2 sequences are SEHNR and FQNEAQ (reference sequence). This CDR3 has 13 residues. Trimming took 6 bases from V and 4 from J; bases not matched to a gene: 3. The CDR3 coding sequence is TGTGCCAGCAGTGGACAGGGGTCAGAGACCCAGTACTTC. Its protein product is CASSGQGSETQYF.